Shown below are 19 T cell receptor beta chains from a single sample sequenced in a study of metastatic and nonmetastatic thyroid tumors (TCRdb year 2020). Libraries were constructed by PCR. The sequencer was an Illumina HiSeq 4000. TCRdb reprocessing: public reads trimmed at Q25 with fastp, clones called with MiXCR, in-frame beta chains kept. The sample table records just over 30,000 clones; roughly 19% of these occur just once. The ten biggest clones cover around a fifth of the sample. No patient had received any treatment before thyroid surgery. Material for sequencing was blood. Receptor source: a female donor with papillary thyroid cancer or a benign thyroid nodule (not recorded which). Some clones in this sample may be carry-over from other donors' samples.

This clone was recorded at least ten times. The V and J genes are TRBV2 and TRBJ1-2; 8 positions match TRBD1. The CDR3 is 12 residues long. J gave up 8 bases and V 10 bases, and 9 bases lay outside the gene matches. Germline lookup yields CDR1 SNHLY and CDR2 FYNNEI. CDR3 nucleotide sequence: TGTGCCACTCTGCAGGGGGCAGGGGGCTACACCTTC. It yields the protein CATLQGAGGYTF.

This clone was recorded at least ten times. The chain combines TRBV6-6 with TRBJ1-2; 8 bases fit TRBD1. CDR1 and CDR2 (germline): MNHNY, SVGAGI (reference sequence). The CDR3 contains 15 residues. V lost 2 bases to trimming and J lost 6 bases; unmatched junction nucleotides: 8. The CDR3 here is CASSYNTGGINGYTF. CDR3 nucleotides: TGTGCCAGCAGTTACAACACAGGGGGTATCAATGGCTACACCTTC.

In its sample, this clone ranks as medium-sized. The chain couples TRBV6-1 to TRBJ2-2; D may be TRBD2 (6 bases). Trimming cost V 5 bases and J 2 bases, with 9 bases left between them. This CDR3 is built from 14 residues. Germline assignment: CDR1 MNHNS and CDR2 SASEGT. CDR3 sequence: CASSSGLNTGELFF. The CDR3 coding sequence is TGTGCCAGCAGTTCGGGACTTAACACCGGGGAGCTGTTTTTT.

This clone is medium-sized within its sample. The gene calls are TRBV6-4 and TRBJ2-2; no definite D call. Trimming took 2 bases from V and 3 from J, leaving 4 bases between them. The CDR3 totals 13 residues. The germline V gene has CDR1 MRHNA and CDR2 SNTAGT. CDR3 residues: CASSDRDTGELFF. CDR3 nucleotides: TGTGCCAGCAGTGACAGGGACACCGGGGAGCTGTTTTTT.

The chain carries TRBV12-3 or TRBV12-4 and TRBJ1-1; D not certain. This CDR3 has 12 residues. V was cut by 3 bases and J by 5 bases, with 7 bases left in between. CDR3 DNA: TGTGCCAGCAGTTTTGTAGGAACTGAAGCTTTCTTT. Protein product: CASSFVGTEAFF.

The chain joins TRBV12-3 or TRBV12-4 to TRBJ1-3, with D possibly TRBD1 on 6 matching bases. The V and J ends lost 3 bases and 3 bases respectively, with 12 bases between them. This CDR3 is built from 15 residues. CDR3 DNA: TGTGCCAGCAGTTTGGGGGCACTCTTTGGAAACACCATATATTTT. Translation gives CASSLGALFGNTIYF.

The CDR3 bases are TGTGCCAGCAGTTTCTCTGATACGCAGTATTTT. This translates into CASSFSDTQYF. J is TRBJ2-3 and V is TRBV12-3 or TRBV12-4, with unresolved D. V gave up 3 bases and J gave up 6 bases, with 4 bases separating them. The CDR3 has 11 residues.

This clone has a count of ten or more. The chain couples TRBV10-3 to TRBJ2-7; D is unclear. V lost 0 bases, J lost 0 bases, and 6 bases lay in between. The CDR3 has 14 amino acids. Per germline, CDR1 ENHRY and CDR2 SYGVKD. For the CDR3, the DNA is TGTGCCATCAGTGAGTCAGACGGCTCCTACGAGCAGTACTTC. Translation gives CAISESDGSYEQYF.

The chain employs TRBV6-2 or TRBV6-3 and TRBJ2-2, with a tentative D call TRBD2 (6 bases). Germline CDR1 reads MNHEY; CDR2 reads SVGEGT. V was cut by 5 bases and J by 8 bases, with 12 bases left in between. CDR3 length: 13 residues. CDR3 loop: CASSASGGGELFF. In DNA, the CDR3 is TGTGCCAGCAGTGCGAGCGGAGGGGGGGAGCTGTTTTTT.

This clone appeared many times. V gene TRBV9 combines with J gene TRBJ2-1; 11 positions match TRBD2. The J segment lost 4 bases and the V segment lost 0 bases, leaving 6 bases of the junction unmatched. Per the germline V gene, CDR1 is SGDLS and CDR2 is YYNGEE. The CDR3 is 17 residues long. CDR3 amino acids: CASSVATGLAAYNEQFF. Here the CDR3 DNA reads TGTGCCAGCAGCGTAGCTACGGGACTAGCGGCATACAATGAGCAGTTCTTC.

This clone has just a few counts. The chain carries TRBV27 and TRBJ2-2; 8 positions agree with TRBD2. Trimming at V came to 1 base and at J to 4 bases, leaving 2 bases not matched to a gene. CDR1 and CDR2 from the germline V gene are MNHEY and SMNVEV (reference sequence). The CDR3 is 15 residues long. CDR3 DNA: TGTGCCAGCAGTTTATACGCGGGAGGCACCGGGGAGCTGTTTTTT. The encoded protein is CASSLYAGGTGELFF.

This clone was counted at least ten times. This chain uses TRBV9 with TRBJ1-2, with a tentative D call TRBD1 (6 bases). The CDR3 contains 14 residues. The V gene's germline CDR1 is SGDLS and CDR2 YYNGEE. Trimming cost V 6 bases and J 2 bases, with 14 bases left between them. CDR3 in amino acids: CASMGRGQNYGYTF. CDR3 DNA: TGTGCCAGCATGGGAAGAGGACAGAACTATGGCTACACCTTC. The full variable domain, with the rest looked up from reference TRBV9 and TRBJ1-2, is DSGVTQTPKHLITATGQRVTLRCSPRSGDLSVYWYQQSLDQGLQFLIQYYNGEERAKGNILERFSAQQFPDLHSELNLSSLELGDSALYFCASMGRGQNYGYTFGSGTRLTVV.

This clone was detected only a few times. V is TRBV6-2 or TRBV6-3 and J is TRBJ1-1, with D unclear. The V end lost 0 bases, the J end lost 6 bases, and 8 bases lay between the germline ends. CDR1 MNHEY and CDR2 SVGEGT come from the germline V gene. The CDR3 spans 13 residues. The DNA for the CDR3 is TGTGCCAGCAGTTACTCGGGGTGGGCTGAAGCTTTCTTT. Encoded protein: CASSYSGWAEAFF.

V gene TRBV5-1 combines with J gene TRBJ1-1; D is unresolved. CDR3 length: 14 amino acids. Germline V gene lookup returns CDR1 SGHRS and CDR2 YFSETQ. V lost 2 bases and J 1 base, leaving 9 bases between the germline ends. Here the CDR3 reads CASSFQTENTEAFF. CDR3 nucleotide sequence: TGCGCCAGCAGCTTCCAGACGGAGAACACTGAAGCTTTCTTT.

CDR3 bases: TGTGCCAGCCCGAAGACGGGTACCGGGGAGCTGTTTTTT. Translated, it gives CASPKTGTGELFF. The chain joins TRBV6-1 to TRBJ2-2; no clear D gene. This CDR3 has 13 amino acids. Trimming took off 8 bases at V and 5 bases at J, with 12 bases between the two ends. Germline-derived CDR1 and CDR2 are MNHNS and SASEGT.

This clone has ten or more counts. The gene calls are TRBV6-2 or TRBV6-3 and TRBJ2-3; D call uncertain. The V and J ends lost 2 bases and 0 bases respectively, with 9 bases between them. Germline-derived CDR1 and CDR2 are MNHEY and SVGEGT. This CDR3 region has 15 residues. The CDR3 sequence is CASSYDVSSTDTQYF. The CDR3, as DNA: TGTGCCAGCAGTTACGACGTGTCTAGCACAGATACGCAGTATTTT.

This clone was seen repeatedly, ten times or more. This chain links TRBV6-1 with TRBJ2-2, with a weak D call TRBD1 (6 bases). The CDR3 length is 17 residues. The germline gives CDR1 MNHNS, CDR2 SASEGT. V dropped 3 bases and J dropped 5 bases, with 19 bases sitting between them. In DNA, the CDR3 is TGTGCCAGCAGTGACAGGGGTAGGCAAGGCCGAACCGGGGAGCTGTTTTTT. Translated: CASSDRGRQGRTGELFF.

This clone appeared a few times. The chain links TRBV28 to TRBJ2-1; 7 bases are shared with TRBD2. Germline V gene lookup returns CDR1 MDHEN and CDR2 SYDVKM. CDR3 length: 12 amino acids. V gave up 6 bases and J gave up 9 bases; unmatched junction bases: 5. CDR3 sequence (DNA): TGTGCCAGCAGCTCCGTAGCGGGTGAGCAGTTCTTC. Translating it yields CASSSVAGEQFF.

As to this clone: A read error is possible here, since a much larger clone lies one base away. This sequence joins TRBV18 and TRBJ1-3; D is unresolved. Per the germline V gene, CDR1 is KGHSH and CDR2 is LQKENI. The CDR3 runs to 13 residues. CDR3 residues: CANSTNSGNTIYF. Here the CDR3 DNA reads TGTGCCAACTCAACTAACTCTGGAAACACCATATATTTT.